This TCR beta chain was sequenced in a study of T cell repertoires in cytomegalovirus infection. Regarding the study as a whole: In two of eight donors, the top clonotype was HLA-C-restricted CMV-specific.

Germline CDR1 SGHTA, CDR2 FQGNSA. The V end was cut by 5 bases, the J end by 1 base, with 12 bases between. The CDR3 has 15 residues. TCRdb processed the reads anew with MiXCR; each CDR3 protein has one entry. The table shows roughly 990,000 distinct CDR3 sequences, with approximately 31% occurring only once. As concerns this clonotype: Its antigen is not known.

This chain links TRBV7-2 with TRBJ2-1; D is perhaps TRBD1 or TRBD2 (5 bases each). Sequencing used cultured CD8+ T cells from PBMCs, obtained from culture after CMV antigen stimulation. This TCR was recovered from a human donor in good health (CMV status not recorded). Some clones in this sample may be carry-over from other donors' samples. The CDR3 DNA reads TGTGCCAGCAGCCCCATCGGGACGTCCTACAATGAGCAGTTCTTC. Its translation: CASSPIGTSYNEQFF.